A single sample is the source of the 13 T cell receptor beta chains below, sequenced in a study of technical replicates of blood from several donors. Only in-frame clones appear in the TCRdb table, and some are missing; sequencing was by immunoSEQ multiplex PCR. The repertoire has around 69,000 clones, 75% to 90% of them found once; the top ten carry 5.1%. The sequenced sample was PBMCs. All receptors come from a human donor in good health. Some clones in this sample may be carry-over from other donors' samples.

CDR3 in amino acids: CAISVGQGNYGYTF. Here the CDR3 DNA reads TGTGCCATCAGTGTTGGACAGGGCAACTATGGCTACACCTTC. The chain couples TRBV10-3 to TRBJ1-2; 8 bases line up with TRBD1. The CDR3 loop spans 14 amino acids. Germline assignment: CDR1 ENHRY and CDR2 SYGVKD. With 4 bases clipped from V and 2 bases from J, the junction kept 3 bases outside the gene matches.

V gene TRBV29-1 combines with J gene TRBJ2-7, with D perhaps matching TRBD1 (6 bases). This CDR3 contains 11 residues. V was cut by 7 bases and J by 1 base, with 8 bases left in between. The germline V gene has CDR1 SQVTM and CDR2 ANQGSEA. DNA for the CDR3: TGCAGCGCCGGACAGTCCTACGAGCAGTACTTC. Translated, it gives CSAGQSYEQYF.

This sequence joins TRBV9 and TRBJ1-2, with D unresolved. The CDR3 spans 14 residues. With 0 bases removed from V and 7 bases from J, the gap between germline ends came to 13 bases. The germline gives CDR1 SGDLS, CDR2 YYNGEE. CDR3 DNA: TGTGCCAGCAGCGTAGTATCCGGGGAGGGTGGCTACACCTTC. Translating it yields CASSVVSGEGGYTF.

The chain couples TRBV4-1 to TRBJ2-2, with a weak D call TRBD2 (5 bases). CDR3 length equals 14 residues. From germline, CDR1 is MGHRA and CDR2 YSYEKL. The V end lost 8 bases, the J end lost 3 bases, and 13 bases lay between the germline ends. The CDR3 nucleotides read TGCGCCAGCCGTGAGGGAGTGGACACCGGGGAGCTGTTTTTT. This gives the protein CASREGVDTGELFF.

The chain recombines TRBV6-4 with TRBJ2-1, with TRBD2 as a possible D gene (6 bases). Trimming removed 0 bases at V and 2 bases at J, with 8 bases between. The germline CDR1 and CDR2 sequences are MRHNA and SNTAGT. The CDR3 totals 15 residues. Here the CDR3 DNA reads TGTGCCAGCAGTGACTCGGCGGGAACCTACAATGAGCAGTTCTTC. This codes for CASSDSAGTYNEQFF.

The sample holds a few counts of this clone. The CDR3 reads CASSLGAYTEAFF. DNA of the CDR3: TGTGCCAGCAGCTTAGGTGCGTACACTGAAGCTTTCTTT. The chain uses TRBV7-6 and TRBJ1-1; D is uncertain. Deletions cut 1 base from V and 3 bases from J, with 6 bases between. Per the germline V gene, CDR1 is SGHVS and CDR2 is FNYEAQ. The CDR3 is 13 amino acids.

This clone was seen a handful of times. V gene TRBV13 combines with J gene TRBJ2-1, with 9 bases matching TRBD1. Germline V gene data show CDR1 as PRHDT and CDR2 as FYEKMQ (reference sequence). The CDR3 consists of 15 residues. V gave up 5 bases and J gave up 9 bases; unmatched junction bases: 11. The CDR3 protein is CASSIEGQGTSEQFF. CDR3 coding DNA: TGTGCCAGCAGCATTGAGGGACAGGGCACAAGTGAGCAGTTCTTC. Combining the CDR3 with reference TRBV13 and TRBJ2-1 gives the whole variable domain AAGVIQSPRHLIKEKRETATLKCYPIPRHDTVYWYQQGPGQDPQFLISFYEKMQSDKGSIPDRFSAQQFSDYHSELNMSSLELGDSALYFCASSIEGQGTSEQFFGPGTRLTVL.

Only one count was recorded for this clone. V usage is TRBV4-3 and J usage is TRBJ2-3; 7 nucleotides match TRBD1. Per germline, CDR1 LGHNA and CDR2 YSLEER. V was clipped by 4 bases and J by 4 bases; unmatched bases: 5. The CDR3 consists of 14 residues. DNA for the CDR3: TGCGCCAGCAGCCGACAGGGCCAGGCAGATACGCAGTATTTT. Translating gives CASSRQGQADTQYF.

The chain couples TRBV27 to TRBJ1-4; D ambiguous. Trimming shortened V by 2 bases and J by 15 bases, and 10 bases separated the two germline ends. Per the germline V gene, CDR1 is MNHEY and CDR2 is SMNVEV (reference sequence). CDR3 size: 11 residues. The DNA of the CDR3 is TGTGCCAGCAGTTTAGGCGGTAGAGTGTTTTTT. It translates to CASSLGGRVFF.

The J gene is TRBJ1-6, the V gene TRBV27; 8 bases map to TRBD1. Germline V gene lookup returns CDR1 MNHEY and CDR2 SMNVEV (reference sequence). The CDR3 spans 12 residues. J was trimmed by 11 bases and V by 5 bases; bases with no gene match: 2. This chain's CDR3 is CASSRQGTPLHF. For the CDR3, the DNA is TGTGCCAGCAGTCGACAGGGGACACCCCTCCACTTT.

This chain links TRBV25-1 with TRBJ1-6; D possibly corresponds to TRBD1 (6 bases). V was pared by 4 bases and J by 5 bases, with 12 bases between. Germline V gives CDR1 MGHDK, CDR2 SYGVNS. The CDR3 length is 15 residues. The CDR3 loop reads CASSGWTANNSPLHF. In nucleotides, the CDR3 is TGTGCCAGCAGTGGATGGACAGCTAATAATTCACCCCTCCACTTT.

The chain's CDR3 is CASSLSKGTSVTGELFF. The DNA of the CDR3 is TGCGCCAGCAGCCTGAGCAAAGGGACTAGCGTAACCGGGGAGCTGTTTTTT. The chain joins TRBV4-1 to TRBJ2-2; 10 bases align to TRBD2. Germline V gene data show CDR1 as MGHRA and CDR2 as YSYEKL. V lost 4 bases to trimming and J lost 5 bases; unmatched junction nucleotides: 10. The CDR3 runs 17 residues.

J is TRBJ1-2 and V is TRBV2, with D possibly TRBD1 on 6 matching bases. Germline CDR1 is SNHLY and CDR2 is FYNNEI. The CDR3 loop spans 14 amino acids. V lost 4 bases and J lost 6, with 15 bases in between. The DNA of the CDR3 is TGTGCCAGCAGTGGTTCACAGGGAAGGCATGGCTACACCTTC. As protein: CASSGSQGRHGYTF.